One sample yielded the 6 T cell receptor beta chains listed below, sequenced in a study of blood T cell repertoires in COVID-19. The repertoire was sequenced with immunoSEQ multiplex PCR; TCRdb's copy has only in-frame clones and lacks some. Found here are around 500,000 clones, over 75% of them singletons; the top ten hold less than 2%. The sequencing input was PBMCs or T cells enriched from blood (not recorded which). The origin of the receptors is a woman aged 40 to 55 who had recovered from COVID-19.

This chain uses TRBV6-5 with TRBJ2-7; perhaps TRBD2 as D (5 bases). With 6 bases removed from V and 5 bases from J, the gap between germline ends came to 14 bases. The germline CDR1 and CDR2 sequences are MNHEY and SVGAGI. The CDR3 length is 13 residues. The CDR3 nucleotides are TGTGCCAGCAGCACCGGACTGTATGACGAGCAGTACTTC. This encodes CASSTGLYDEQYF.

This clone occurred once. This chain joins TRBV10-3 and TRBJ1-1; 7 nucleotides align to TRBD1. The CDR3 sequence is 14 residues long. Per the germline V gene, CDR1 is ENHRY and CDR2 is SYGVKD. Trimming took 6 bases from V and 5 from J; bases not matched to a gene: 9. The CDR3 DNA sequence: TGTGCCATCAGCCCCCCAGGGGGAAGGACTGAAGCTTTCTTT. Protein sequence: CAISPPGGRTEAFF.

The genes are TRBV7-9 and TRBJ2-7, with D possibly TRBD1 on 5 matching bases. V was cut by 4 bases and J by 2 bases, with 24 bases left in between. This CDR3 has 18 amino acids. The germline gives CDR1 SEHNR, CDR2 FQNEAQ (reference sequence). In DNA, the CDR3 is TGTGCCAGCAGCTCCCGACCCATTCGGACACTTGCGACCTACGAGCAGTACTTC. This gives the protein CASSSRPIRTLATYEQYF.

CDR3 region: CASSQDRSHIATDTQYF. CDR3 DNA sequence: TGCGCCAGCAGCCAAGATCGGTCACATATAGCCACAGATACGCAGTATTTT. V usage is TRBV4-3 and J usage is TRBJ2-3; D unclear. CDR1 and CDR2 (germline): LGHNA, YSLEER. Between the trimmed V and J ends, which lost 0 bases and 2 bases, there was a span of 15 bases. The CDR3 is made up of 17 amino acids.

The chain is built from TRBV9 and TRBJ2-1; 11 nucleotides line up with TRBD2. Germline-derived CDR1 and CDR2 are SGDLS and YYNGEE. This CDR3 region has 14 residues. Trimming removed 4 bases from V and 14 bases from J; junction bases left unmatched: 11. CDR3 DNA sequence: TGTGCCAGCAGCCAAGGGGGACTAGCGGAGAAGGAGTTCTTC. Protein: CASSQGGLAEKEFF. Full variable domain (rest looked up from reference TRBV9 and TRBJ2-1): DSGVTQTPKHLITATGQRVTLRCSPRSGDLSVYWYQQSLDQGLQFLIQYYNGEERAKGNILERFSAQQFPDLHSELNLSSLELGDSALYFCASSQGGLAEKEFFGPGTRLTVL.

The V call is TRBV15, the J call TRBJ1-1; a possible D gene is TRBD1 (5 bases). V lost 3 bases and J lost 6, with 14 bases in between. The CDR3 loop spans 14 amino acids. Germline lookup yields CDR1 LNHNV and CDR2 YYDKDF (reference sequence). CDR3 sequence: CATSRSFQGSEAFF. CDR3 DNA sequence: TGTGCCACCAGCAGGTCTTTCCAGGGCTCTGAAGCTTTCTTT.